Each of the 20 T cell receptor beta chains below was sequenced from the same sample in a study of blood T cell repertoires in COVID-19. Profiling relied on immunoSEQ multiplex PCR, and the TCRdb table lists in-frame clones only, not all of them. The sample lists about 85,000 clones, about 83% occurring once. Sequenced input: peripheral blood. The receptor set was obtained from a man aged 55 to 70 with acute or convalescent COVID-19.

The V gene is TRBV24-1, the J gene TRBJ2-1; D is uncertain. Looked up from germline, CDR1 is KGHDR and CDR2 is SFDVKD. Trimming shortened V by 3 bases and J by 1 base, and 12 bases separated the two germline ends. The CDR3 covers 16 residues. CDR3 sequence reads: CATSDGPYRSYNEQFF. CDR3 nucleotides: TGTGCCACCAGTGATGGGCCCTACCGATCCTACAATGAGCAGTTCTTC.

V is TRBV19 and J is TRBJ2-7; a weak D match, TRBD2 (6 bases). V was trimmed by 5 bases and J by 6 bases, leaving 14 bases between them. The germline V gene has CDR1 LNHDA and CDR2 SQIVND (reference sequence). The CDR3 consists of 13 residues. The CDR3 here is CASSFGGLAEQYF. For the CDR3, the DNA is TGTGCCAGTAGTTTCGGGGGACTTGCCGAGCAGTACTTC.

This chain connects TRBV6-2 or TRBV6-3 to TRBJ1-4, with no clear D. Germline CDR1 reads MNHEY; CDR2 reads SVGEGT. V lost 6 bases and J lost 0, with 11 bases in between. CDR3 length: 15 residues. For the CDR3, the DNA is TGTGCCAGCAGCCCTCTGAGGACAACTAATGAAAAACTGTTTTTT. Translation gives CASSPLRTTNEKLFF.

The chain recombines TRBV7-8 with TRBJ1-1, with D hard to call. Germline CDR1 SGHVS, CDR2 FQNEAQ. The V and J ends lost 1 base and 0 bases respectively, with 6 bases between them. The CDR3 consists of 14 residues. The DNA for the CDR3 is TGTGCCAGCAGCTTAGTCGCGGTGAACACTGAAGCTTTCTTT. This gives the protein CASSLVAVNTEAFF.

The chain carries TRBV5-1 and TRBJ1-5; possible D gene TRBD1, 6 bases. Trimming cost V 1 base and J 3 bases, with 11 bases left between them. Germline V gene data show CDR1 as SGHRS and CDR2 as YFSETQ. The CDR3 has 15 residues. CDR3 region: CASSLQGNVNQPQHF. Written as DNA, the CDR3 is TGCGCCAGCAGCTTGCAGGGGAACGTCAATCAGCCCCAGCATTTT.

This clone was seen a handful of times. The genes are TRBV6-6 and TRBJ2-3; 9 positions agree with TRBD1. Germline trimming cut 5 bases from V and 2 bases from J; bases unmatched to any gene: 11. Germline assignment: CDR1 MNHNY and CDR2 SVGAGI (reference sequence). This CDR3 comprises 17 residues. The CDR3 DNA reads TGTGCCAGCAGTCTACGGGCCGGGACAGGGATCACAGATACGCAGTATTTT. This sequence encodes CASSLRAGTGITDTQYF.

Here the CDR3 reads CASSQGRGLEMTGELFF. CDR3 DNA: TGCGCCAGCAGCCAAGGCCGAGGACTAGAAATGACCGGGGAGCTGTTTTTT. The chain employs TRBV4-3 and TRBJ2-2, with 7 bases aligning to TRBD2. Germline-derived CDR1 and CDR2 are LGHNA and YSLEER. CDR3 length equals 17 residues. Losses at the gene ends were 1 base for V and 5 bases for J; bases not matched to a gene: 10.

This clone has more than one count but fewer than ten. The chain employs TRBV19 and TRBJ1-6; D may be TRBD1 (6 bases). The CDR3 has 15 amino acids. V was trimmed by 3 bases and J by 9 bases, leaving 15 bases between them. CDR1 and CDR2 (germline): LNHDA, SQIVND (reference sequence). The CDR3 protein is CASSITNGGSSPLHF. In DNA form, the CDR3 reads TGTGCCAGTAGTATTACGAATGGGGGCTCTTCACCCCTCCACTTT.

In nucleotides, the CDR3 is TGCGCCAGCAGCCAACCCGGGACAGGGAAGAATGGCTACACCTTC. Encoded protein: CASSQPGTGKNGYTF. The chain couples TRBV4-3 to TRBJ1-2, with TRBD1 matching over 9 bases. Per germline, CDR1 LGHNA and CDR2 YSLEER. This CDR3 is built from 15 residues. With V trimmed by 2 bases and J by 6 bases, 7 bases remained unmatched.

The J gene is TRBJ1-6, the V gene TRBV4-2; D not resolved. The V end was cut by 4 bases, the J end by 8 bases, with 15 bases between. The length of the CDR3 is 15 residues. Per the germline V gene, CDR1 is LGHNA and CDR2 is YNFKEQ. CDR3 loop: CASSRSAGRDSPLHF. DNA of the CDR3: TGTGCCAGCAGCCGGTCCGCGGGGAGGGATTCACCCCTCCACTTT.

The CDR3: CASAKGQGPPGANVLTF. The DNA of the CDR3 is TGTGCCAGCGCCAAGGGACAGGGTCCTCCTGGGGCCAACGTCCTGACTTTC. The chain has TRBV27 and TRBJ2-6, with 9 bases that match TRBD1. The CDR3 is made up of 17 amino acids. Germline CDR1 reads MNHEY; CDR2 reads SMNVEV (reference sequence). The J segment lost 2 bases and the V segment lost 8 bases, leaving 10 bases of the junction unmatched. Full variable domain (rest looked up from reference TRBV27 and TRBJ2-6): EAQVTQNPRYLITVTGKKLTVTCSQNMNHEYMSWYRQDPGLGLRQIYYSMNVEVTDKGDVPEGYKVSRKEKRNFPLILESPSPNQTSLYFCASAKGQGPPGANVLTFGAGSRLTVL.

This clone was recorded only once. The V gene is TRBV7-9, the J gene TRBJ1-1; D gene unclear. The CDR3 is 15 amino acids. V lost 2 bases and J lost 5, with 15 bases in between. Looked up from germline, CDR1 is SEHNR and CDR2 is FQNEAQ (reference sequence). The CDR3 DNA reads as TGTGCCAGCAGCTTAACCGATCTGGGAGGGACTGAAGCTTTCTTT. Amino acid sequence: CASSLTDLGGTEAFF.

This sequence joins TRBV9 and TRBJ2-7; no clear D. Per the germline V gene, CDR1 is SGDLS and CDR2 is YYNGEE. The CDR3 is 14 amino acids. V dropped 3 bases and J dropped 4 bases, with 14 bases sitting between them. The CDR3 reads CASSATSVPYEQYF. The CDR3 nucleotides are TGTGCCAGCAGCGCCACCTCGGTCCCATACGAGCAGTACTTC.

The chain combines TRBV7-2 with TRBJ2-2, with TRBD2 identical over 11 bases. The CDR3 has 16 residues. Unmatched junction bases numbered 5, after V lost 6 bases and J lost 2 bases. Germline V gene sequence: CDR1 SGHTA, CDR2 FQGNSA. The CDR3 loop reads CASRDSGGGNTGELFF. CDR3 nucleotides: TGTGCCAGCAGGGATAGCGGGGGGGGCAACACCGGGGAGCTGTTTTTT.

This chain connects TRBV3-1 (or the pseudogene TRBV3-2) to TRBJ1-6; D remains unclear. Germline CDR1 and CDR2: LGHDT and YNNKEL (reference sequence). This CDR3 has 15 amino acids. Trimming took 3 bases from V and 2 from J, leaving 8 bases between them. The CDR3 nucleotides are TGTGCCAGCAGCCAGGAGTCGGCCTATAATTCACCCCTCCACTTT. This codes for CASSQESAYNSPLHF.

This sequence joins TRBV19 and TRBJ1-4; 8 bases are shared with TRBD1. The V gene's germline CDR1 is LNHDA and CDR2 SQIVND (reference sequence). J lost 5 bases, V lost 4 bases, and 3 bases had no gene match. This CDR3 spans 14 amino acids. The CDR3 DNA reads TGTGCCAGTAGTAGCGGGACAGGAAATGAAAAACTGTTTTTT. Its protein product is CASSSGTGNEKLFF.

The chain carries TRBV4-3 and TRBJ2-3, with TRBD1 as a possible D gene (6 bases). The V gene lost 0 bases and the J gene lost 2 bases, with 21 bases spanning the gap. CDR1 and CDR2 from the germline V gene are LGHNA and YSLEER. This CDR3 contains 19 residues. The DNA for the CDR3 is TGCGCCAGCAGCCAAGATCAGATACGAGGGCAGGGGATCACAGATACGCAGTATTTT. Amino acid sequence: CASSQDQIRGQGITDTQYF.

The CDR3 here is CAISPGTGITGELFF. The CDR3, as DNA: TGTGCCATCAGCCCCGGGACAGGGATAACCGGGGAGCTGTTTTTT. The chain joins TRBV10-3 to TRBJ2-2, with 9 bases matching TRBD1. V was clipped by 6 bases and J by 5 bases; unmatched bases: 7. The CDR3 runs 15 residues. Per the germline V gene, CDR1 is ENHRY and CDR2 is SYGVKD.

The rearrangement joins TRBV6-2 or TRBV6-3 to TRBJ1-1; D ambiguous. The length of the CDR3 is 17 residues. Trimming took 6 bases from V and 6 from J, leaving 26 bases between them. Germline V lookup: CDR1 MNHEY, CDR2 SVGEGT. Here the CDR3 DNA reads TGTGCCAGCAGCCCCTATGAGGGTAGAATCGAGGCCCCTGAAGCTTTCTTT. Its protein is CASSPYEGRIEAPEAFF.

This chain connects TRBV5-4 to TRBJ2-1; 10 bases map to TRBD2. Per germline, CDR1 SGHNT and CDR2 YYREEE (reference sequence). V shed 4 bases, J shed 10 bases, and the junction held 11 bases outside the gene matches. This CDR3 is 15 amino acids long. The CDR3 coding sequence is TGTGCCAGCAGCCCCAGCGGGGGGGCGGTTTGGGAGCAGTTCTTC. This encodes CASSPSGGAVWEQFF.